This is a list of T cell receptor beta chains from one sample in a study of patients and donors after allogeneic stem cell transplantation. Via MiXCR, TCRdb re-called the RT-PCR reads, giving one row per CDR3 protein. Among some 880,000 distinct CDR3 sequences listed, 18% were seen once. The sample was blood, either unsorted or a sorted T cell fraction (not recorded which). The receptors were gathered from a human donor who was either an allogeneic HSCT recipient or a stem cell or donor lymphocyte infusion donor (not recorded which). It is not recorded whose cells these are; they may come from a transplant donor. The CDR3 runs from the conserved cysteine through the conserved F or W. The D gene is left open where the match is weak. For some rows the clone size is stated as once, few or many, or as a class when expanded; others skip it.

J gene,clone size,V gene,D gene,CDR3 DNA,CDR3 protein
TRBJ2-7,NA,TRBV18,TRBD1,TGTGCCAGCTCACCACCGAGCCAGGGGGCTTCCTACGAGCAGTACTTC,CASSPPSQGASYEQYF
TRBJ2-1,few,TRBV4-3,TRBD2,TGCGCCAGCAGCCAAGAAGGGGGACTAGCGGGGGGTCAGCAGTTCTTC,CASSQEGGLAGGQQFF
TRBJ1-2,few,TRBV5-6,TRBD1,TGTGCCAGCAGCTTTCGGTCAGGGGGGCGATATGGCTACACCTTC,CASSFRSGGRYGYTF
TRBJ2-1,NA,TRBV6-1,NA,TGTGCCAGCAAAGGGACTTTCAGCTCCTACAATGAGCAGTTCTTC,CASKGTFSSYNEQFF
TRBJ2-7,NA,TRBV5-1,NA,TGCGCCAGCAGCTTGGAGGGGGAAGGGATTGACGAGCAGTACTTC,CASSLEGEGIDEQYF
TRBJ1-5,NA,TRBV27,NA,TGTGCCAGCGGGTATCAGCCCCAGCATTTT,CASGYQPQHF
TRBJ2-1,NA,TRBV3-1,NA,TGTGCCAGCAGCCAAGTATCCAGGGGTTCCTACAATGAGCAGTTCTTC,CASSQVSRGSYNEQFF
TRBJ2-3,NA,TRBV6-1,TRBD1,TGTGCCAGCGGGTTACAGGGGATCACAGATACGCAGTATTTT,CASGLQGITDTQYF
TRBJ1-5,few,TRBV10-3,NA,TGTGCCATCAGTTCAGGGAGGGATGACGATCAGCCCCAGCATTTT,CAISSGRDDDQPQHF
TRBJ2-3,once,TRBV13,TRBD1,TGTGCCAGCAGCGATACCGGGACAGGGGAAGATACGCAGTATTTT,CASSDTGTGEDTQYF
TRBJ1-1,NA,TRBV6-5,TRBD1,TGTGCCAGCAGTTACAGGACAGGGACCACGCGGCTCTTT,CASSYRTGTTRLF
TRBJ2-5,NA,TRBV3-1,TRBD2,TGTGCCAGCAGCCAAGATCGGACTAGCGGGGGGGACTTCCAAGAGACCCAGTACTTC,CASSQDRTSGGDFQETQYF
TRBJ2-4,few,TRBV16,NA,TGTGCCAGCAGCCGCTTATCTTCGTCAGCCAAAAACATTCAGTACTTC,CASSRLSSSAKNIQYF
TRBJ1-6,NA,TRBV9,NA,TGTGCCAGCAGCGTATACGACAATTCACCCCTCCACTTT,CASSVYDNSPLHF
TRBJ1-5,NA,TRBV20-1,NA,TGCAGTGCTAGACACAGAAAAGGCAATCAGCCCCAGCATTTT,CSARHRKGNQPQHF
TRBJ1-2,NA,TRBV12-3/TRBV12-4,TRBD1,TGTGCCAGCAGTTTTCATCGGGAGGGGGCTAAAAGGGCTAACTATGGCTACACCTTC,CASSFHREGAKRANYGYTF
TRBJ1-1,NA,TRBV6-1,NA,TGTGCCAGCAGTGAACCAGGGGCCCCAACCCTCCCTAACACTGAAGCTTTCTTT,CASSEPGAPTLPNTEAFF
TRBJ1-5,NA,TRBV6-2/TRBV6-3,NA,TGTGCCAGCAGTTACTCGCGGGGATCAAGCAATCAGCCCCAGCATTTT,CASSYSRGSSNQPQHF
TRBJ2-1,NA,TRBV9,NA,TGTGCCAGCAGCCCTCGCTGGGCCCACAATGAGCAGTTCTTC,CASSPRWAHNEQFF
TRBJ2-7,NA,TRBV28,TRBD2,TGTGCCAGCAGTTTAGGTAGCGGGAGGGCGTTTTACGAGCAGTACTTC,CASSLGSGRAFYEQYF
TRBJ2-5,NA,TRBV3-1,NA,TGTGCCAGCAGCCAAGTTCTTAGGGGGAGAGAGACCCAGTACTTC,CASSQVLRGRETQYF
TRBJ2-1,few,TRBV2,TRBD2,TGTGCCAGCACCATGGGACTAGCGGTTAACAATGAGCAGTTCTTC,CASTMGLAVNNEQFF
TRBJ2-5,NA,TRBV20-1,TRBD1,TGCAGTGCTAGAAAAGCTTCAGGGGGCGAGACCCAGTACTTC,CSARKASGGETQYF
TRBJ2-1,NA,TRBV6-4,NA,TGTGCCAGCAGTGCCCTCCCGGGGTACGAGCAGTTCTTC,CASSALPGYEQFF